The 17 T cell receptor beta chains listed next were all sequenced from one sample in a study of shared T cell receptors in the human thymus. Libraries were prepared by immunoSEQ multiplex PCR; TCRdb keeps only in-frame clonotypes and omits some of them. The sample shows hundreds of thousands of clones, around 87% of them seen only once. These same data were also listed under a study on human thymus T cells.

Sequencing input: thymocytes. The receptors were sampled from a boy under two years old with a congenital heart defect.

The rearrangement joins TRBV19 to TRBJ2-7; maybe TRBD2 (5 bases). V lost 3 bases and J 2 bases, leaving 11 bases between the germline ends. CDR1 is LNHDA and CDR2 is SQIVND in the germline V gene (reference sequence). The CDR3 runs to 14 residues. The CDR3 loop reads CASSISVAPYEQYF. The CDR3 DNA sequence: TGTGCCAGTAGTATTTCGGTAGCGCCCTACGAGCAGTACTTC.

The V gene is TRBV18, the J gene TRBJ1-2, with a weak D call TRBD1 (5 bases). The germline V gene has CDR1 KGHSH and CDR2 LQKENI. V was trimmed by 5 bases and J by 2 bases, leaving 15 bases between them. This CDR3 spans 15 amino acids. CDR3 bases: TGTGCCAGCTCAGCCGGCGGGGCAGGCAACTATGGCTACACCTTC. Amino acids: CASSAGGAGNYGYTF.

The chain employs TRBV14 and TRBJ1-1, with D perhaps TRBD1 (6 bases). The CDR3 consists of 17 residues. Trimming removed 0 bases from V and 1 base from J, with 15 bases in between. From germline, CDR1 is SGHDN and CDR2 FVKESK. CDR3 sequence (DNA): TGTGCCAGCAGCCAAGATAAGGACAGTCCTCAGAACACTGAAGCTTTCTTT. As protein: CASSQDKDSPQNTEAFF. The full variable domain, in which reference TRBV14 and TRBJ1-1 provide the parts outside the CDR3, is EAGVTQFPSHSVIEKGQTVTLRCDPISGHDNLYWYRRVMGKEIKFLLHFVKESKQDESGMPNNRFLAERTGGTYSTLKVQPAELEDSGVYFCASSQDKDSPQNTEAFFGQGTRLTVV.

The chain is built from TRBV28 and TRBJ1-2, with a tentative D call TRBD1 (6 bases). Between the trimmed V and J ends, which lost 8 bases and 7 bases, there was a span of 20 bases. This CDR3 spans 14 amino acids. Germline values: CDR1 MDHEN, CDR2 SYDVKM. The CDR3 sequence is CASPVRQVPAGYTF. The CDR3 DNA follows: TGTGCCAGCCCAGTCCGACAGGTCCCTGCTGGCTACACCTTC.

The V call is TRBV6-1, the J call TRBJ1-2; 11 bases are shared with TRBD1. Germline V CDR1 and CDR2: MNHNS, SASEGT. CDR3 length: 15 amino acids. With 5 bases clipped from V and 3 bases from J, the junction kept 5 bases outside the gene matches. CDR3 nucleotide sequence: TGTGCCAGCAGTCAGATGGGACAGGGGGACTATGGCTACACCTTC. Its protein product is CASSQMGQGDYGYTF.

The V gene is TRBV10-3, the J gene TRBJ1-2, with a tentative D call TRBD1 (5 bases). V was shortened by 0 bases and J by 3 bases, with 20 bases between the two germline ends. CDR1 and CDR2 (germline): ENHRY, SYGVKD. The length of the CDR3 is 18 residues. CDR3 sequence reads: CAISESEGQQEYDYGYTF. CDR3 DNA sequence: TGTGCCATCAGTGAGTCGGAAGGACAACAGGAATATGACTATGGCTACACCTTC.

CDR3 amino acids: CASKAPGQGNTEAFF. In DNA, the CDR3 is TGTGCCAGTAAAGCTCCGGGACAGGGAAACACTGAAGCTTTCTTT. The V call is TRBV19, the J call TRBJ1-1; 9 bases are a match to TRBD1. This CDR3 has 15 amino acids. Germline V gives CDR1 LNHDA, CDR2 SQIVND (reference sequence). The trim removed 7 bases at V and 2 bases at J, leaving 8 bases unmatched. Full variable domain (rest looked up from reference TRBV19 and TRBJ1-1): DGGITQSPKYLFRKEGQNVTLSCEQNLNHDAMYWYRQDPGQGLRLIYYSQIVNDFQKGDIAEGYSVSREKKESFPLTVTSAQKNPTAFYLCASKAPGQGNTEAFFGQGTRLTVV.

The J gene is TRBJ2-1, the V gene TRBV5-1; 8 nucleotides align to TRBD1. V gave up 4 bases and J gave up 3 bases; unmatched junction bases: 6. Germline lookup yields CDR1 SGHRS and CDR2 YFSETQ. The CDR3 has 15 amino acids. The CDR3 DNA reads TGCGCCAGCAGCCCGGACAGGGATCGCTACAATGAGCAGTTCTTC. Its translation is CASSPDRDRYNEQFF. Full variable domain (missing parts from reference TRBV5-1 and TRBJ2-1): KAGVTQTPRYLIKTRGQQVTLSCSPISGHRSVSWYQQTPGQGLQFLFEYFSETQRNKGNFPGRFSGRQFSNSRSEMNVSTLELGDSALYLCASSPDRDRYNEQFFGPGTRLTVL.

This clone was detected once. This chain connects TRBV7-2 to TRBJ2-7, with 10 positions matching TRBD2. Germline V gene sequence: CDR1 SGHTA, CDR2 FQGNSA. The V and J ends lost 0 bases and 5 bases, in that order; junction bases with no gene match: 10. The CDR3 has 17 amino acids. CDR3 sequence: CASSLAPLAGVPNEQYF. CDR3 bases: TGTGCCAGCAGCTTAGCTCCCCTAGCGGGAGTCCCAAACGAGCAGTACTTC.

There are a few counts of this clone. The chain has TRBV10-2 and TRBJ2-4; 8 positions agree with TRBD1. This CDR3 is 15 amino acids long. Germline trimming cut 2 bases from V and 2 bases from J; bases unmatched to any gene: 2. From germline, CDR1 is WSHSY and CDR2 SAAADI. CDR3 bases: TGCGCCAGCAGTGAGCAGGGGGCTACCAAAAACATTCAGTACTTC. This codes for CASSEQGATKNIQYF.

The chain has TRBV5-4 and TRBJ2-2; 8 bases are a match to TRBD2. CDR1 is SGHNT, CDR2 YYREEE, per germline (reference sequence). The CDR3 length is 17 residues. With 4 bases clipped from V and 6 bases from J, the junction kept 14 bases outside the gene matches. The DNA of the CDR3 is TGTGCCAGCAGCGTCCCGGGACTAGGTCCGATTCCCGGGGAGCTGTTTTTT. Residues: CASSVPGLGPIPGELFF.

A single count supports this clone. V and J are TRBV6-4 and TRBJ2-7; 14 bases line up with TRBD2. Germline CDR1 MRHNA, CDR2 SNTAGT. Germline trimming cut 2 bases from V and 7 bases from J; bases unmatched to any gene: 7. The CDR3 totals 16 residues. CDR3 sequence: CASSDHGLAGGHEQYF. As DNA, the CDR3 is TGTGCCAGCAGTGACCACGGACTAGCGGGAGGTCATGAGCAGTACTTC.

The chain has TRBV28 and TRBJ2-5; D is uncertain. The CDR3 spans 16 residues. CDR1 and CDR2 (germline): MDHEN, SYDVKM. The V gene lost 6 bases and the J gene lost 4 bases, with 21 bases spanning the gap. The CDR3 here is CASSNGTPTQGETQYF. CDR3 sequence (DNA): TGTGCCAGCAGCAATGGAACCCCGACTCAAGGAGAGACCCAGTACTTC.

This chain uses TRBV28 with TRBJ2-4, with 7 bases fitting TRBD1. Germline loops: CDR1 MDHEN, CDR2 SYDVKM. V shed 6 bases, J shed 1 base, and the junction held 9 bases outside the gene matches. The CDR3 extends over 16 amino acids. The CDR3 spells CASSYRGPMAKNIQYF. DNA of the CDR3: TGTGCCAGCAGCTACAGGGGCCCTATGGCCAAAAACATTCAGTACTTC.

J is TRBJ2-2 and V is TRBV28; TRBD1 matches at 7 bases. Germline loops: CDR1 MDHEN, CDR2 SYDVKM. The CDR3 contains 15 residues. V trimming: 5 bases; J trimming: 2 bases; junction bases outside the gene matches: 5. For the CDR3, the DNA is TGTGCCAGCAGTCCGGACAGGAAAAACACCGGGGAGCTGTTTTTT. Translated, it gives CASSPDRKNTGELFF. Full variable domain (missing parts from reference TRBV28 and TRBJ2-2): DVKVTQSSRYLVKRTGEKVFLECVQDMDHENMFWYRQDPGLGLRLIYFSYDVKMKEKGDIPEGYSVSREKKERFSLILESASTNQTSMYLCASSPDRKNTGELFFGEGSRLTVL.

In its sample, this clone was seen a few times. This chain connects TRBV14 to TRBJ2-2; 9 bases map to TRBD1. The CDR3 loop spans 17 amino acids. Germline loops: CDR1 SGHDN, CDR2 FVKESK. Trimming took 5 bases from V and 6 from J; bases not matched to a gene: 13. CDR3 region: CASSSYTGGRAAGELFF. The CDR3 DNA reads TGTGCCAGCAGCTCTTACACAGGGGGCAGAGCGGCCGGGGAGCTGTTTTTT.

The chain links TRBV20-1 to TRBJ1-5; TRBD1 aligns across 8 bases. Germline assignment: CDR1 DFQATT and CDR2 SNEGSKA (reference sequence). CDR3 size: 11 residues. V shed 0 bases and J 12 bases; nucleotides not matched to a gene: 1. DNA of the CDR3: TGCAGTGCTAGAGACAGGGGGCTCCAGCATTTT. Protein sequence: CSARDRGLQHF.